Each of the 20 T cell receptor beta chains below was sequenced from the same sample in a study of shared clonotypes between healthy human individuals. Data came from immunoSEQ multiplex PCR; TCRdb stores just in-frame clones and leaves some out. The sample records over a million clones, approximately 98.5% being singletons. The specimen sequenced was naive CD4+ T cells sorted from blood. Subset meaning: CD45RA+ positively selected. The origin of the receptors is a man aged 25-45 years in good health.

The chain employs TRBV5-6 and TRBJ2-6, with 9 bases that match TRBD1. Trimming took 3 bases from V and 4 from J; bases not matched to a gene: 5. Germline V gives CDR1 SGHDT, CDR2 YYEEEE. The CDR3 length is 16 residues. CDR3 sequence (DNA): TGTGCCAGCAGCTCCTACAGGGGGCTCGGGGCCAACGTCCTGACTTTC. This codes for CASSSYRGLGANVLTF.

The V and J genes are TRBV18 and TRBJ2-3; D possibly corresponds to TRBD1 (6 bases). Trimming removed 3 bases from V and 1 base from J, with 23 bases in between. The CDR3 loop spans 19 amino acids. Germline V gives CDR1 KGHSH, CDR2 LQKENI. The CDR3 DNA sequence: TGTGCCAGCTCACCCACCCCCTCCGAGACAGGTCTCGGCACAGATACGCAGTATTTT. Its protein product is CASSPTPSETGLGTDTQYF. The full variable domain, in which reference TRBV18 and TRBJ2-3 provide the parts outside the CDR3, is NAGVMQNPRHLVRRRGQEARLRCSPMKGHSHVYWYRQLPEEGLKFMVYLQKENIIDESGMPKERFSAEFPKEGPSILRIQQVVRGDSAAYFCASSPTPSETGLGTDTQYFGPGTRLTVL.

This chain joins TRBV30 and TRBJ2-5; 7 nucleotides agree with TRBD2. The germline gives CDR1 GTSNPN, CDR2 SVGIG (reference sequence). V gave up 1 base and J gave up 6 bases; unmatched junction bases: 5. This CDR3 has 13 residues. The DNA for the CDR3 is TGTGCCTGGAGTGGCTCTAGCGGAAAGACCCAGTACTTC. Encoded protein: CAWSGSSGKTQYF.

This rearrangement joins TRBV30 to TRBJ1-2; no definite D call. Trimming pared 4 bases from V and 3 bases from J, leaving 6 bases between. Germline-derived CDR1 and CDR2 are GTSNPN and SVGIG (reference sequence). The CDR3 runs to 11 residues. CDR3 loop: CAWTRDYGYTF. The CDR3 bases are TGTGCCTGGACCCGTGACTATGGCTACACCTTC.

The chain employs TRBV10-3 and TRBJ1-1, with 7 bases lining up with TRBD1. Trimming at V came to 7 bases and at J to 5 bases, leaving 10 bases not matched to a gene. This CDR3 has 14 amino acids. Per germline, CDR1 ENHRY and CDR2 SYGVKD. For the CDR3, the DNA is TGTGCCATCACTGGAGCAGGGGGGGGAACTGAAGCTTTCTTT. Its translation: CAITGAGGGTEAFF.

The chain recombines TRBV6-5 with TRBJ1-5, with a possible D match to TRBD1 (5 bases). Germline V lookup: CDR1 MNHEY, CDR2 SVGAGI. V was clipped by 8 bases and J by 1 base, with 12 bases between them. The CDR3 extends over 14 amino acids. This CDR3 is CASGGGISNQPQHF. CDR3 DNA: TGTGCCAGCGGGGGTGGAATCAGCAATCAGCCCCAGCATTTT.

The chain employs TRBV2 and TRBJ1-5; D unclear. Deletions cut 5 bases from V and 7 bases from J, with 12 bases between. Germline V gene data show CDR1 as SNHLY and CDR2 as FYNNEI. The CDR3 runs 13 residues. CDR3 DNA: TGTGCCAGCAGTACACCCAACGGGCAGCCCCAGCATTTT. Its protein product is CASSTPNGQPQHF.

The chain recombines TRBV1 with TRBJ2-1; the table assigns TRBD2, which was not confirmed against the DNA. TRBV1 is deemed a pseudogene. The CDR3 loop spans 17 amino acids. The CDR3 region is CTSSQGWTTRLYNEQFF. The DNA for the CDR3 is TGCACCAGCAGCCAGGGATGGACTACCAGACTCTACAATGAGCAGTTCTTC.

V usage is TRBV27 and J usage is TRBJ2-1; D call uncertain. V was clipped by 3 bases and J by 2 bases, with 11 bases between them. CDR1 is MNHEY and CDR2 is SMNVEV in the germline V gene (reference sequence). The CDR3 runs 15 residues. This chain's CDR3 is CASSLGAEPYNEQFF. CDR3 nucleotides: TGTGCCAGCAGTTTGGGCGCGGAACCCTACAATGAGCAGTTCTTC.

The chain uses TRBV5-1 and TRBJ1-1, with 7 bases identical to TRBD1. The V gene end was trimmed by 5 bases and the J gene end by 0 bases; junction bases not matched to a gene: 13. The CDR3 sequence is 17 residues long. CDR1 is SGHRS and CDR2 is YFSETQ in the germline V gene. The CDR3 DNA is TGCGCCAGCAGGTTGTTATCGGGACAGCCGATGAACACTGAAGCTTTCTTT. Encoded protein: CASRLLSGQPMNTEAFF.

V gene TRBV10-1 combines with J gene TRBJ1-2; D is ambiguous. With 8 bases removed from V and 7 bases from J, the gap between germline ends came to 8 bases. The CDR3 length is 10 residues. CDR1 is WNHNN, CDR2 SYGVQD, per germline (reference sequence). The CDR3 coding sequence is TGCGCCAGCCCCGGTGGTGGCTACACCTTC. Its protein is CASPGGGYTF.

The CDR3 DNA reads as TGCGCCAGCAGCTTGGTCGTGGGAGGGCCTGAAGATACGCAGTATTTT. This translates into CASSLVVGGPEDTQYF. V usage is TRBV5-1 and J usage is TRBJ2-3; 7 bases fit TRBD2. V trimming: 0 bases; J trimming: 5 bases; junction bases outside the gene matches: 9. The CDR3 is 16 amino acids. CDR1 is SGHRS, CDR2 YFSETQ, per germline.

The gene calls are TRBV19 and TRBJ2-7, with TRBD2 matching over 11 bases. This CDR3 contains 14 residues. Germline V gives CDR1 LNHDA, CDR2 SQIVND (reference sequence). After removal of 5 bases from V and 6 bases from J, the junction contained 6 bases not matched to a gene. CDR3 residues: CASSLAGGVGEQYF. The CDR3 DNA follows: TGTGCCAGTAGTCTAGCGGGAGGAGTAGGCGAGCAGTACTTC.

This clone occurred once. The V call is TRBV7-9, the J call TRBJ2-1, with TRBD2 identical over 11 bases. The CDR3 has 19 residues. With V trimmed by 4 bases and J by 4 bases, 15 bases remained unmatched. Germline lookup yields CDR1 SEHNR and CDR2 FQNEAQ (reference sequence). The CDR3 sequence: CASSSLSLAGVGGYNEQFF. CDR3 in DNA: TGTGCCAGCAGCTCCCTGTCACTAGCGGGAGTAGGGGGATACAATGAGCAGTTCTTC.

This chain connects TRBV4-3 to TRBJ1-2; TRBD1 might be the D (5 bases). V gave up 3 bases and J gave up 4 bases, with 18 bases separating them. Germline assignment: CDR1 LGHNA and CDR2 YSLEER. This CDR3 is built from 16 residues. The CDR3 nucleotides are TGCGCCAGCAGCCAGGGAGGGTCCAGGGCGGTCTATGGCTACACCTTC. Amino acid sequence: CASSQGGSRAVYGYTF.

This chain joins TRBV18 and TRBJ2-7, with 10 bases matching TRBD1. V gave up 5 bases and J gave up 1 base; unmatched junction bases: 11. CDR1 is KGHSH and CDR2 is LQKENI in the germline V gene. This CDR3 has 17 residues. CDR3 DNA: TGTGCCAGCTCAAGCACACCCATGGGACAGGGGTCCTACGAGCAGTACTTC. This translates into CASSSTPMGQGSYEQYF.

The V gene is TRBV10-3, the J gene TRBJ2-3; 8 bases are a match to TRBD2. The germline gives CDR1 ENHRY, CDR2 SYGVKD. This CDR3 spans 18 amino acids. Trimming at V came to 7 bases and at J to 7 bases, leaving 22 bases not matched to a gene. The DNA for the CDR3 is TGTGCCATCAATACGGCCTCCGTACCCAGCGGGAGTTTAAATACGCAGTATTTT. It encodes CAINTASVPSGSLNTQYF.

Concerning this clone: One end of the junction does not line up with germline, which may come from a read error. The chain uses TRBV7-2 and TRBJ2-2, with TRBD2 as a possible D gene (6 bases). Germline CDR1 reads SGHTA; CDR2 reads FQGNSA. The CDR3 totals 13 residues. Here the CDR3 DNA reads TGTGCCAGCAGTTTAGCGGTAGGGGGGGAGCTGTTTTTT. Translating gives CASSLAVGGELFF. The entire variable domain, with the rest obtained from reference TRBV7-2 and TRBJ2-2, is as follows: GAGVSQSPSNKVTEKGKDVELRCDPISGHTALYWYRQSLGQGLEFLIYFQGNSAPDKSGLPSDRFSAERTGGSVSTLTIQRTQQEDSAVYLCASSLAVGGELFFGEGSRLTVL.

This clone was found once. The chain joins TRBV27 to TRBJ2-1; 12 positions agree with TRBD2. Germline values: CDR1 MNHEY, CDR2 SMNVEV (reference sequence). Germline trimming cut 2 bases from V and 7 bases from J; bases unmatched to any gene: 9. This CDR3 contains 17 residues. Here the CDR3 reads CASSLDLAGGSGNEQFF. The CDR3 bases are TGTGCCAGCAGTTTAGACCTAGCGGGAGGGTCGGGGAATGAGCAGTTCTTC.

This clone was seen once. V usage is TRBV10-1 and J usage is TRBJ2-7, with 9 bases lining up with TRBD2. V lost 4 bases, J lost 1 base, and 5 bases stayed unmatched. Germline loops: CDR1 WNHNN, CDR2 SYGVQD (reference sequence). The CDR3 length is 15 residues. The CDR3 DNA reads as TGCGCCAGCAGTGGGGGACTAGCACCTTCCTACGAGCAGTACTTC. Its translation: CASSGGLAPSYEQYF.